In this sample, the clone carrying this T cell receptor (beta chain) turned up a few times. In the study's own analysis: Estimation of nucleated cell counts relied on the amplification of reference gene primers. Some clones are missing from TCRdb's copy, which holds only in-frame ones; the method was immunoSEQ multiplex PCR. V and J calls plus clone size are reproduced from that table; the DNA served to infer D and trimming. The sample holds around 130,000 clones, 60% to 85% seen once. The record originates from a study of blood T cell repertoires in COVID-19. Study at large: The samples span acute and convalescent COVID-19 from the United States, Italy and Spain. The analysed material was cDNA or gDNA that came from T cells, B-cell-depleted T cells, or PBMCs.

Sequenced: peripheral blood. This receptor was identified in a man aged 50-59 years with acute or convalescent COVID-19.

Here the CDR3 DNA reads TGCGCCAGCAGCTTACTGAGGGGGAGCTATACGCAGTATTTT. Translating it yields CASSLLRGSYTQYF. This chain links TRBV5-1 with TRBJ2-3; TRBD1 might be the D (6 bases). The germline V and J ends were trimmed by 2 bases and 7 bases, with 14 bases remaining between them. Germline assignment: CDR1 SGHRS and CDR2 YFSETQ. The length of the CDR3 is 14 residues.